Below, 9 T cell receptor beta chains from the same sample are listed, as sequenced in a study of blood T cell repertoires in COVID-19. Clones were read by immunoSEQ multiplex PCR, and TCRdb kept only the in-frame ones, dropping some. This table holds about 200,000 clones, approximately 80% found once. What was sequenced was peripheral blood. Source of these receptors: a human donor in a cohort sampled during active COVID-19.

This chain uses TRBV23-1 with TRBJ2-1, with TRBD2 matching 8 bases. TRBV23-1 falls under the ORF class, with uncertain function. Trimming at V came to 2 bases and at J to 8 bases, leaving 8 bases not matched to a gene. This CDR3 contains 15 residues. The chain's CDR3 is CASSQPSGRGDEQFF. The CDR3 DNA follows: TGCGCCAGCAGTCAACCGAGCGGGAGAGGTGATGAGCAGTTCTTC.

The V call is TRBV4-1, the J call TRBJ1-4, with 7 bases that match TRBD1. The CDR3 is 14 amino acids. The V segment lost 5 bases and the J segment 4 bases; nucleotides outside the gene matches: 4. The germline CDR1 and CDR2 sequences are MGHRA and YSYEKL. For the CDR3, the DNA is TGCGCCAGCAGCGAAAACAGGGGTAATGAAAAACTGTTTTTT. It specifies CASSENRGNEKLFF.

V usage is TRBV28 and J usage is TRBJ2-2; D unresolved. The CDR3 has 11 residues. V lost 6 bases and J 9 bases, leaving 8 bases between the germline ends. Germline loops: CDR1 MDHEN, CDR2 SYDVKM. DNA of the CDR3: TGTGCCAGCAGCACGAGGTGGGAGCTGTTTTTT. Amino acids: CASSTRWELFF. Complete variable domain (other parts from reference TRBV28 and TRBJ2-2): DVKVTQSSRYLVKRTGEKVFLECVQDMDHENMFWYRQDPGLGLRLIYFSYDVKMKEKGDIPEGYSVSREKKERFSLILESASTNQTSMYLCASSTRWELFFGEGSRLTVL.

The rearrangement links TRBV9 to TRBJ1-1, with 8 bases identical to TRBD1. The V and J ends lost 3 bases and 10 bases, in that order; junction bases with no gene match: 11. The length of the CDR3 is 14 residues. Germline assignment: CDR1 SGDLS and CDR2 YYNGEE. CDR3 in DNA: TGTGCCAGCAGCGCCACCCAGACAGGGGCAGGAGCTTTCTTT. It specifies CASSATQTGAGAFF.

This chain joins TRBV15 and TRBJ1-5; D might be TRBD1 (6 bases). Germline values: CDR1 LNHNV, CDR2 YYDKDF (reference sequence). There are 15 residues in the CDR3. V was pared by 2 bases and J by 4 bases, with 12 bases between. The CDR3: CATSRSFTGNQPQHF. The CDR3 nucleotides read TGTGCCACCAGCAGATCTTTTACAGGGAATCAGCCCCAGCATTTT.

This rearrangement joins TRBV4-2 to TRBJ2-2, with 10 bases lining up with TRBD2. V shed 0 bases and J 6 bases; nucleotides not matched to a gene: 13. The length of the CDR3 is 19 residues. The germline V gene encodes CDR1 LGHNA and CDR2 YNFKEQ. The CDR3 region is CASSQDLFLAGVRAGELFF. The DNA for the CDR3 is TGTGCCAGCAGCCAAGATTTATTCCTAGCGGGAGTGAGGGCCGGGGAGCTGTTTTTT.

The gene calls are TRBV24-1 and TRBJ2-5; 7 bases are a match to TRBD1. CDR1 and CDR2 (germline): KGHDR, SFDVKD. Trimming took 4 bases from V and 4 from J; bases not matched to a gene: 5. This CDR3 region has 14 residues. CDR3 sequence (DNA): TGTGCCACCAGTGACAGGACAGGCGTAGAGACCCAGTACTTC. It is translated as CATSDRTGVETQYF.

This clone was found once. The J gene is TRBJ1-2, the V gene TRBV5-1, with TRBD1 matching over 7 bases. Germline assignment: CDR1 SGHRS and CDR2 YFSETQ. The ends lost 2 bases at V and 4 bases at J; junction bases unmatched: 8. This CDR3 spans 15 amino acids. CDR3 DNA sequence: TGCGCCAGCAGCTTCTTAAGGGGGCCGGGCTATGGCTACACCTTC. Its protein product is CASSFLRGPGYGYTF. The full variable domain, with the rest looked up from reference TRBV5-1 and TRBJ1-2, is KAGVTQTPRYLIKTRGQQVTLSCSPISGHRSVSWYQQTPGQGLQFLFEYFSETQRNKGNFPGRFSGRQFSNSRSEMNVSTLELGDSALYLCASSFLRGPGYGYTFGSGTRLTVV.

The rearrangement links TRBV7-9 to TRBJ2-1, with D possibly being TRBD2 (6 bases). V lost 5 bases to trimming and J lost 10 bases, with 12 bases between them. This CDR3 spans 12 amino acids. CDR1 SEHNR and CDR2 FQNEAQ come from the germline V gene (reference sequence). This chain's CDR3 is CASSVTSLEQFF. The CDR3 DNA sequence: TGTGCCAGCAGCGTTACTAGCTTGGAGCAGTTCTTC.